The TCR beta chain described here comes from a study of cytomegalovirus exposure and HLA in healthy donors. Study-level findings and limits: Presence/absence analyses took donor sequencing depth as roughly uniform. The authors later linked a missense DCLRE1C variant to TCR beta V- and J-gene trimming.

The PCR was carried out with 60 Vbeta primers and 13 Jbeta primers. TCRdb keeps only in-frame clones here, not all; method: immunoSEQ multiplex PCR. Found here are about 95,000 clones, roughly 80% of them singletons; the top ten hold around 3.7%. This cohort consisted of healthy bone marrow donors. V was cut by 4 bases and J by 5 bases, with 5 bases left in between. The CDR3 has 11 residues. Germline assignment: CDR1 SGHAT and CDR2 FQNNGV. A remark on this clone: The antigen is undetermined.

V and J are TRBV11-2 and TRBJ1-1; D is unresolved. Sequencing was carried out using PBMCs. The source of this sequence is a man aged 30-40 years in good health and CMV-seropositive. CDR3 amino acids: CASSYLTEAFF. The CDR3 nucleotides read TGTGCCAGCAGCTACTTAACTGAAGCTTTCTTT.